The clone carrying this T cell receptor (beta chain) was seen at least ten times. TCRdb processed the 5' RACE reads anew with MiXCR; each CDR3 protein has one entry. The data hold fewer than 500,000 distinct CDR3 sequences, with approximately 14% observed a single time. This specimen belongs to a study of identical twins. Per the germline V gene, CDR1 is DFQATT and CDR2 is SNEGSKA (reference sequence). The CDR3 is made up of 15 amino acids. Trimming took 1 base from V and 12 from J, leaving 22 bases between them. The same sample was also used in a study of yellow fever vaccine responses in identical twins.

Sequenced material: CD4+ T cells sorted from blood. The V and J genes are TRBV20-1 and TRBJ2-1; a possible D gene is TRBD2 (5 bases). The source is a woman between 18 and 29 years old in good health. The CDR3 spells CSARGFELVSVVQFF. In DNA form, the CDR3 reads TGCAGTGCTAGAGGCTTCGAACTAGTATCGGTGGTGCAGTTCTTC.